This TCR beta chain was captured by sequencing in a study of blood T cells in healthy people across ages. Regarding the study as a whole: It was held that the diversity estimates obtained from one million T cells were underestimates. Strong correlation linked observed beta diversity and percent naive T cells.

The use of a sample-barcoded 5' primer and a J-beta primer mix characterized a second PCR of roughly 7 to 12 cycles. TCRdb re-called the 5' RACE reads through MiXCR, storing one row per CDR3 protein. The sample carries 1,800,000 or so distinct CDR3 sequences, roughly two fifths recorded once. This clonotype was counted between two and nine times. Its antigen is still unknown. V was cut by 3 bases and J by 7 bases, with 4 bases left in between. The CDR3 runs to 10 residues. Germline-derived CDR1 and CDR2 are SNHLY and FYNNEI. The specimen was blood. The source is a human donor in good health. The chain has TRBV2 and TRBJ2-7; D remains ambiguous. CDR3 region: CASSDEEQYF. Here the CDR3 DNA reads TGTGCCAGCAGTGATGAAGAGCAGTACTTC.